This entry lists 8 T cell receptor beta chains sequenced from one sample in a study of cytomegalovirus exposure and HLA in healthy donors. The PCR contained 60 Vbeta and 13 Jbeta primers. TCRdb's copy holds only in-frame clones and misses some; the assay was immunoSEQ multiplex PCR. This table has some 120,000 clones, around 83% appearing once. The specimen was PBMCs. The receptors were sampled from a woman aged 18-35 years in good health and CMV-seropositive.

This chain connects TRBV6-1 to TRBJ2-7, with 11 bases identical to TRBD2. The CDR3 runs 15 residues. Trimming took 2 bases from V and 0 from J; bases not matched to a gene: 0. CDR1 and CDR2 from the germline V gene are MNHNS and SASEGT. The CDR3 spells CASSELAGGSYEQYF. In nucleotides, the CDR3 is TGTGCCAGCAGTGAACTAGCGGGGGGCTCCTACGAGCAGTACTTC.

The chain employs TRBV28 and TRBJ2-5, with 8 bases matching TRBD1. CDR3 size: 14 residues. The ends lost 3 bases at V and 1 base at J; junction bases unmatched: 1. Germline assignment: CDR1 MDHEN and CDR2 SYDVKM. CDR3 loop: CASSFQGAQETQYF. CDR3 bases: TGTGCCAGCAGTTTTCAGGGGGCCCAAGAGACCCAGTACTTC.

The rearrangement joins TRBV5-4 to TRBJ1-5; D is possibly TRBD1 (6 bases). The germline V and J ends were trimmed by 4 bases and 5 bases, with 10 bases remaining between them. The CDR3 totals 13 residues. Germline V lookup: CDR1 SGHNT, CDR2 YYREEE (reference sequence). This CDR3 reads CASSVDRDQPQHF. In DNA form, the CDR3 reads TGTGCCAGCAGCGTGGACAGAGATCAGCCCCAGCATTTT.

The rearrangement joins TRBV6-6 to TRBJ2-5, with D perhaps TRBD2 (7 bases). Deletions cut 1 base from V and 5 bases from J, with 14 bases between. Looked up from germline, CDR1 is MNHNY and CDR2 is SVGAGI (reference sequence). CDR3 size: 15 residues. The CDR3 region has the DNA TGTGCCAGCAGTTACTGGGGGGGGGCCCAGGAGACCCAGTACTTC. Translating it yields CASSYWGGAQETQYF.

V gene TRBV10-1 combines with J gene TRBJ2-5, with TRBD2 identical over 7 bases. Trimming took 0 bases from V and 1 from J; bases not matched to a gene: 5. CDR3 length: 16 amino acids. Germline-derived CDR1 and CDR2 are WNHNN and SYGVQD (reference sequence). The CDR3 sequence is CASSESGLAGQETQYF. The CDR3 bases are TGCGCCAGCAGTGAGTCGGGATTAGCGGGCCAAGAGACCCAGTACTTC.

The chain links TRBV5-6 to TRBJ2-7, with 8 bases fitting TRBD2. Germline V gives CDR1 SGHDT, CDR2 YYEEEE. J lost 5 bases, V lost 0 bases, and 10 bases had no gene match. The CDR3 is made up of 16 amino acids. CDR3 in DNA: TGTGCCAGCAGCTTGGGGATAGCGGGGTTGGGGGACGAGCAGTACTTC. Protein product: CASSLGIAGLGDEQYF.

The genes are TRBV18 and TRBJ2-7; TRBD2 matches at 9 bases. CDR1 and CDR2 (germline): KGHSH, LQKENI. The CDR3 spans 14 residues. With V trimmed by 4 bases and J by 1 base, 2 bases remained unmatched. The DNA of the CDR3 is TGTGCCAGCTCACGGAGCGGGGGGTCCTACGAGCAGTACTTC. It specifies CASSRSGGSYEQYF.

V usage is TRBV7-3 and J usage is TRBJ1-1, with a tentative D call TRBD1 (6 bases). CDR3 length: 13 amino acids. The germline gives CDR1 SGHTA, CDR2 FQGTGA. V gave up 4 bases and J gave up 0 bases, with 6 bases separating them. CDR3 nucleotides: TGTGCCAGCAGCTCAGGGGTGAACACTGAAGCTTTCTTT. The encoded protein is CASSSGVNTEAFF.